This T cell receptor beta chain stems from a study of CD8+ T cells in alopecia areata. V dropped 0 bases and J dropped 1 base, with 7 bases sitting between them. Germline CDR1 is SGHAT and CDR2 is FQNNGV. The CDR3 runs 15 residues. In each case, RNA was isolated and then reverse transcribed into cDNA as the sequencing template. Sequencing used immunoSEQ multiplex PCR; TCRdb keeps in-frame clones, though not all of them. The sample records 190,000 or so clones, about 62% being singletons. Documented treatment: oral pan-JAK inhibitor, 5-10 mg twice daily. This material consisted of CD4+ T cells sorted from blood, taken at week 24, from a patient treated with tofacitinib. The source of this sequence is a human donor with alopecia areata. This sequence joins TRBV11-2 and TRBJ1-5, with D unresolved. The chain's CDR3 is CASSLEPASNQPQHF. CDR3 in DNA: TGTGCCAGCAGCTTAGAACCGGCAAGCAATCAGCCCCAGCATTTT.